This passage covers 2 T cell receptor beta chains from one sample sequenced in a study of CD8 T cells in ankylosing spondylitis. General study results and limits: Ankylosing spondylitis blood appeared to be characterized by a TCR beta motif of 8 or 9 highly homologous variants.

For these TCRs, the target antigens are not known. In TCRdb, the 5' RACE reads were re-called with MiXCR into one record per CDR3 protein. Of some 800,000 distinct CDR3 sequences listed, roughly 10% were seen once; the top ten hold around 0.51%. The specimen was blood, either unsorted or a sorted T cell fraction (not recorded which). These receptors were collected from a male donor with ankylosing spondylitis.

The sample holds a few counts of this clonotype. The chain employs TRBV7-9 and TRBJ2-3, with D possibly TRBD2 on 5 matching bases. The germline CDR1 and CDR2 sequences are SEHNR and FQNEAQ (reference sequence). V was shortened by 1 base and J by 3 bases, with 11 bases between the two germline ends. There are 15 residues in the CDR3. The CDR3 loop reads CASSLDPAGTDTQYF. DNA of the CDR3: TGTGCCAGCAGCTTAGACCCCGCGGGTACAGATACGCAGTATTTT.

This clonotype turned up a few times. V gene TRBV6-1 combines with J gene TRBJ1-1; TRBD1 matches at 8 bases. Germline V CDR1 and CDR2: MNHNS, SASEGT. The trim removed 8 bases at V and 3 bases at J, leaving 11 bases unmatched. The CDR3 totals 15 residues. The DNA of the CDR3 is TGTGCCAGCCAAAGGGAAAACAGGGGGGACACTGAAGCTTTCTTT. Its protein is CASQRENRGDTEAFF.